Shown below are 3 T cell receptor beta chains from a single sample sequenced in a study of regulatory T cells in long-lasting Graves disease. As to time point: newly diagnosed GD, antithyroid drugs for less than 3 months. The TCR library was prepared using RNA isolated from PBMCs. Construction of the TCR beta libraries employed iRepertoire HTBI primers in conjunction with Arm-PCR of CDR3 regions. TCRdb independently ran MiXCR on the multiplex PCR reads; one entry per CDR3 protein. The repertoire holds 540,000 or so distinct CDR3 sequences, 13% seen once, with 8.5% to 10% in the top ten. This same sample was also part of a study on T cells in Graves' hyperthyroidism and ophthalmopathy.

The sequencing used peripheral blood mononuclear cells (PBMCs), collected at new diagnosis, from a patient treated with antithyroid drugs. The receptor set was obtained from a man aged 25 to 40 with Graves disease.

This clonotype was counted many times. The chain employs TRBV20-1 and TRBJ2-2; 7 nucleotides agree with TRBD2. The CDR3 consists of 17 residues. J lost 5 bases, V lost 0 bases, and 12 bases had no gene match. Germline V gene sequence: CDR1 DFQATT, CDR2 SNEGSKA (reference sequence). In DNA, the CDR3 is TGCAGTGCTAGAGATCTTAGGGCTAGCGGTCAGACCGGGGAGCTGTTTTTT. The encoded protein is CSARDLRASGQTGELFF.

A few counts support this clonotype. This chain uses TRBV5-8 with TRBJ1-2; no firm D call. The CDR3 extends over 13 amino acids. V was pared by 6 bases and J by 8 bases, with 17 bases between. CDR1 and CDR2 (germline): SGHTS, YDEGEE. CDR3 in DNA: TGTGCCAGCATCCCGAGGCTCCCTTCCGGCTACACCTTC. This gives the protein CASIPRLPSGYTF.

The rearrangement joins TRBV7-9 to TRBJ1-2; D perhaps matches TRBD1 (5 bases). CDR1 SEHNR and CDR2 FQNEAQ come from the germline V gene (reference sequence). The CDR3 is 19 amino acids. Trimming cost V 4 bases and J 6 bases, with 30 bases left between them. The CDR3 sequence: CASSSFSLRRPGGSNGYTF. Written as DNA, the CDR3 is TGTGCCAGCAGCTCTTTTAGCCTTAGGCGCCCCGGGGGGAGCAATGGCTACACCTTC.